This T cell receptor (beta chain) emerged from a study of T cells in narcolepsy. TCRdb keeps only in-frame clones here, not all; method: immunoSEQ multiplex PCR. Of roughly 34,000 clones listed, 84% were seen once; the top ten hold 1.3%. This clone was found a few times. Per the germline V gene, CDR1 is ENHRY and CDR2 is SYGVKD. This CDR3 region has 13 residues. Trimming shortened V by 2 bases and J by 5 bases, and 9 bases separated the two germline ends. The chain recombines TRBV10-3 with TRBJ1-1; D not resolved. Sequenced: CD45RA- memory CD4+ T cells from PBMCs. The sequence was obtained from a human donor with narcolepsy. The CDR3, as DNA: TGTGCCATCAGTGAGCTAATGGGGACTGAAGCTTTCTTT. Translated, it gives CAISELMGTEAFF.